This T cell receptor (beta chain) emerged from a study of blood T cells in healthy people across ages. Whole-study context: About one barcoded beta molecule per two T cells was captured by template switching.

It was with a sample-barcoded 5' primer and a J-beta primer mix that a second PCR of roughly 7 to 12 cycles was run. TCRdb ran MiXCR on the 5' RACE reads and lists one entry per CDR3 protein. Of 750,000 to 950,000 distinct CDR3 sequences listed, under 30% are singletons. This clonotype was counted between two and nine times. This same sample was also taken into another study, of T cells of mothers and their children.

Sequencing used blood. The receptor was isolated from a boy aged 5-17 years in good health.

The CDR3 DNA follows: TGTGCCAGCAGCGTAGGGGGGGGTGAAGAGACCCAGTACTTC. This codes for CASSVGGGEETQYF. The J gene is TRBJ2-1, the V gene TRBV9, with 7 bases identical to TRBD2. The J call may be mistaken, given a closer DNA end match to TRBJ2-5. Germline CDR1 reads SGDLS; CDR2 reads YYNGEE. The length of the CDR3 is 14 residues.